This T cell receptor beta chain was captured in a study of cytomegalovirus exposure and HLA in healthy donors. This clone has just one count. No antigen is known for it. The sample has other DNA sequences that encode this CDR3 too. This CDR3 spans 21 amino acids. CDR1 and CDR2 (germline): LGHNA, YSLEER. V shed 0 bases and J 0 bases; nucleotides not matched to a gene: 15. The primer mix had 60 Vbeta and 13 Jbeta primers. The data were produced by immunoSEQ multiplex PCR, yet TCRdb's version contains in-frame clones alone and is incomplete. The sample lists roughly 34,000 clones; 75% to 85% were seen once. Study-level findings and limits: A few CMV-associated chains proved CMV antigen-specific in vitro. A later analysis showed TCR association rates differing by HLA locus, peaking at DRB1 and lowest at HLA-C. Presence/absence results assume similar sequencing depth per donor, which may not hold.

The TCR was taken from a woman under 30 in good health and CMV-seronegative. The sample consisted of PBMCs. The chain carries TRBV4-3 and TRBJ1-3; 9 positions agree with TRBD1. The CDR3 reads CASSQDWGQGVIPSSGNTIYF. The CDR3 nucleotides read TGCGCCAGCAGCCAAGATTGGGGACAGGGAGTTATCCCGAGCTCTGGAAACACCATATATTTT.